Following are 25 T cell receptor beta chains from one sample sequenced in a study of siplizumab effects on memory and regulatory T cells. The protocol was immunoSEQ multiplex PCR, while the TCRdb copy is restricted to in-frame clones and leaves out a portion. The sample lists about 26,000 clones, 75% to 85% occurring once. The sequencing sample was made of memory CD4+ T cells sorted from blood. The origin of the receptors is a human donor in good health.

V usage is TRBV19 and J usage is TRBJ2-5; D is unresolved. V was clipped by 5 bases and J by 4 bases, with 11 bases between them. This CDR3 contains 13 residues. CDR1 and CDR2 from the germline V gene are LNHDA and SQIVND (reference sequence). CDR3 DNA: TGTGCCAGTAGTCAAGACTGGGGAGAGACCCAGTACTTC. Residues: CASSQDWGETQYF.

This clone came up once. V usage is TRBV29-1 and J usage is TRBJ2-1; 10 bases are a match to TRBD1. Trimming at V came to 8 bases and at J to 9 bases, leaving 16 bases not matched to a gene. CDR3 length: 15 residues. Germline assignment: CDR1 SQVTM and CDR2 ANQGSEA. The DNA of the CDR3 is TGCAGCATCCTACATTGGCGGGACAGGGGTAGTGAGCAGTTCTTC. It specifies CSILHWRDRGSEQFF.

This clone was picked up one time. V is TRBV6-5 and J is TRBJ1-5; 9 bases align to TRBD1. In germline, CDR1 is MNHEY, CDR2 SVGAGI. Trimming took 6 bases from V and 4 from J; bases not matched to a gene: 4. The length of the CDR3 is 14 residues. The CDR3 DNA reads TGTGCCAGCAGCCACAGGGGGCGAAATCAGCCCCAGCATTTT. Translating it yields CASSHRGRNQPQHF.

The chain joins TRBV7-2 to TRBJ2-4, with 8 bases fitting TRBD2. V trimming: 4 bases; J trimming: 6 bases; junction bases outside the gene matches: 11. This CDR3 is 16 amino acids long. Germline CDR1 SGHTA, CDR2 FQGNSA. The CDR3 nucleotides are TGTGCCAGCAGCTCAGCCGCAAAAGCGGGAGTAAACATTCAGTACTTC. Its translation is CASSSAAKAGVNIQYF.

The rearrangement uses TRBV10-3 and TRBJ2-3; a weak D match, TRBD2 (7 bases). Germline loops: CDR1 ENHRY, CDR2 SYGVKD. The V and J ends lost 10 bases and 2 bases respectively, with 13 bases between them. The CDR3 is 13 amino acids. For the CDR3, the DNA is TGTGCCACGAGGGGGGGGAACACAGATACGCAGTATTTT. Translated, it gives CATRGGNTDTQYF.

A single count supports this clone. The V call is TRBV14, the J call TRBJ2-5; 10 nucleotides line up with TRBD2. In germline, CDR1 is SGHDN, CDR2 FVKESK. The CDR3 length is 16 residues. The trim removed 2 bases at V and 5 bases at J, leaving 8 bases unmatched. As DNA, the CDR3 is TGTGCCAGCAGCCAATACCTAGCGGGAGCGGGGGAGACCCAGTACTTC. This encodes CASSQYLAGAGETQYF.

This clone was observed once. The rearrangement joins TRBV11-3 to TRBJ2-2, with no clear D. Germline V gene data show CDR1 as SGHNT and CDR2 as YENEEA. Trimming cost V 5 bases and J 5 bases, with 15 bases left between them. The CDR3 covers 15 residues. CDR3 residues: CASSPQTAGTGELFF. The CDR3 DNA sequence: TGTGCCAGCAGCCCTCAAACCGCCGGGACCGGGGAGCTGTTTTTT.

This clone was seen a single time. V is TRBV7-2 and J is TRBJ2-3; 10 bases agree with TRBD2. Germline CDR1 SGHTA, CDR2 FQGNSA. V lost 5 bases to trimming and J lost 2 bases; unmatched junction nucleotides: 7. The CDR3 is made up of 16 amino acids. The CDR3 reads CASSPRTSGYTDTQYF. In DNA, the CDR3 is TGTGCCAGCAGCCCACGGACTAGCGGATACACAGATACGCAGTATTTT.

This clone is termed medium-sized. This chain uses TRBV5-4 with TRBJ1-1; a weak D match, TRBD1 (6 bases). This CDR3 comprises 16 residues. CDR1 and CDR2 from the germline V gene are SGHNT and YYREEE (reference sequence). V was clipped by 0 bases and J by 1 base, with 13 bases between them. CDR3 region: CASSLEGRGSNTEAFF. Written as DNA, the CDR3 is TGTGCCAGCAGCTTGGAGGGCAGGGGTTCGAACACTGAAGCTTTCTTT. The variable domain in full, completed from reference TRBV5-4 and TRBJ1-1, reads ETGVTQSPTHLIKTRGQQVTLRCSSQSGHNTVSWYQQALGQGPQFIFQYYREEENGRGNFPPRFSGLQFPNYSSELNVNALELDDSALYLCASSLEGRGSNTEAFFGQGTRLTVV.

The chain employs TRBV27 and TRBJ1-2; TRBD1 is a possible D gene (5 bases). The germline V gene has CDR1 MNHEY and CDR2 SMNVEV (reference sequence). This CDR3 region has 17 residues. Trimming removed 3 bases from V and 0 bases from J, with 17 bases in between. This CDR3 is CASSFRGPAAANYGYTF. CDR3 nucleotide sequence: TGTGCCAGCAGTTTTAGGGGTCCGGCAGCCGCTAACTATGGCTACACCTTC.

This clone was seen only once. This sequence joins TRBV19 and TRBJ2-7, with 8 bases that match TRBD1. V was clipped by 5 bases and J by 2 bases; unmatched bases: 5. Germline values: CDR1 LNHDA, CDR2 SQIVND (reference sequence). CDR3 size: 14 residues. Here the CDR3 reads CASSPGTGPYEQYF. The CDR3 DNA reads as TGTGCCAGTAGTCCCGGGACAGGTCCCTACGAGCAGTACTTC. The complete variable domain, with remaining parts taken from reference TRBV19 and TRBJ2-7, reads DGGITQSPKYLFRKEGQNVTLSCEQNLNHDAMYWYRQDPGQGLRLIYYSQIVNDFQKGDIAEGYSVSREKKESFPLTVTSAQKNPTAFYLCASSPGTGPYEQYFGPGTRLTVT.

Points on this clone: A junction boundary mismatches the germline segment, possibly from a read error. V gene TRBV10-1 combines with J gene TRBJ2-1; 11 nucleotides line up with TRBD2. Germline V lookup: CDR1 WNHNN, CDR2 SYGVQD (reference sequence). The CDR3 is made up of 16 amino acids. The DNA for the CDR3 is TGCGCCAGCTCGCAAGGATTAGCGGGAGGGGACAATGAGCAGCTCTTC. Translated: CASSQGLAGGDNEQLF.

This chain joins TRBV5-4 and TRBJ2-5, with TRBD1 matching 8 bases. Germline V gene lookup returns CDR1 SGHNT and CDR2 YYREEE (reference sequence). CDR3 size: 15 residues. V gave up 0 bases and J gave up 1 base; unmatched junction bases: 2. Written as DNA, the CDR3 is TGTGCCAGCAGCTTGGACAGGGGGGCCCAAGAGACCCAGTACTTC. It is translated as CASSLDRGAQETQYF.

V and J are TRBV5-6 and TRBJ2-5, with a weak D call TRBD1 (5 bases). Germline CDR1 reads SGHDT; CDR2 reads YYEEEE. Trimming removed 7 bases from V and 2 bases from J, with 18 bases in between. The CDR3 totals 15 residues. As DNA, the CDR3 is TGTGCCAGCGGGGCTGGTGGGTTTGATCAAGAGACCCAGTACTTC. Translated, it gives CASGAGGFDQETQYF.

V gene TRBV7-8 combines with J gene TRBJ2-7; D is unresolved. V lost 1 base and J 6 bases, leaving 13 bases between the germline ends. This CDR3 contains 14 residues. CDR1 and CDR2 (germline): SGHVS, FQNEAQ. The CDR3 nucleotides are TGTGCCAGCAGCTTAGTACTGACTTTTACCGAGCAGTACTTC. Amino acid sequence: CASSLVLTFTEQYF.

The CDR3 DNA sequence: TGTGCCAGCAGTTATTCTCGAAGGGTGAACACTGAAGCTTTCTTT. Protein product: CASSYSRRVNTEAFF. V and J are TRBV6-5 and TRBJ1-1; unclear D gene. The V gene's germline CDR1 is MNHEY and CDR2 SVGAGI. Deletions cut 3 bases from V and 0 bases from J, with 11 bases between. The CDR3 runs to 15 residues.

As to this clone: Other DNA sequences from this sample encode an identical CDR3 as well. This chain links TRBV5-1 with TRBJ2-6, with D possibly TRBD1 on 8 matching bases. Trimming left V 4 bases short and J 2 bases short, with 16 bases between. The germline V gene has CDR1 SGHRS and CDR2 YFSETQ. This CDR3 has 17 amino acids. The CDR3 DNA reads as TGCGCCAGCAGCAAAGACAGGGGAGGGGCTGGGGCCAACGTCCTGACTTTC. Translating it yields CASSKDRGGAGANVLTF.

The chain joins TRBV4-2 to TRBJ2-3; D unclear. V was shortened by 0 bases and J by 2 bases, with 9 bases between the two germline ends. The CDR3 extends over 15 amino acids. Looked up from germline, CDR1 is LGHNA and CDR2 is YNFKEQ. For the CDR3, the DNA is TGTGCCAGCAGCCAAGATTACCGGATCACAGATACGCAGTATTTT. This gives the protein CASSQDYRITDTQYF.

The V and J genes are TRBV4-2 and TRBJ2-3; D is ambiguous. V lost 0 bases and J 0 bases, leaving 7 bases between the germline ends. Germline loops: CDR1 LGHNA, CDR2 YNFKEQ. The CDR3 is made up of 15 amino acids. CDR3 in DNA: TGTGCCAGCAGCCAAGATGGCAGAAGCACAGATACGCAGTATTTT. This translates into CASSQDGRSTDTQYF.

The gene calls are TRBV9 and TRBJ2-3; D is possibly TRBD2 (6 bases). Looked up from germline, CDR1 is SGDLS and CDR2 is YYNGEE. This CDR3 is built from 15 residues. Trimming took off 4 bases at V and 10 bases at J, with 22 bases between the two ends. As DNA, the CDR3 is TGTGCCAGCAGCCCGCGGGGAGCGGGCGAGGGCCCGCAGTATTTT. Translation: CASSPRGAGEGPQYF.

The chain links TRBV4-2 to TRBJ2-5, with D possibly matching TRBD1 (6 bases). There are 13 residues in the CDR3. Per the germline V gene, CDR1 is LGHNA and CDR2 is YNFKEQ. Trimming pared 5 bases from V and 5 bases from J, leaving 12 bases between. The CDR3 DNA reads as TGTGCCAGCAGCGACCCAGGGGAGGAGACCCAGTACTTC. Its translation is CASSDPGEETQYF.

V is TRBV9 and J is TRBJ2-3; 7 positions match TRBD1. J was trimmed by 4 bases and V by 4 bases; bases with no gene match: 6. CDR3 length: 14 amino acids. Germline CDR1 reads SGDLS; CDR2 reads YYNGEE. This chain's CDR3 is CASSMHTGADTQYF. The CDR3 DNA is TGTGCCAGCAGCATGCATACAGGGGCAGATACGCAGTATTTT.

The rearrangement uses TRBV18 and TRBJ1-2; D gene ambiguous. Trimming removed 2 bases at V and 0 bases at J, with 4 bases between. CDR1 is KGHSH and CDR2 is LQKENI in the germline V gene. The CDR3 contains 13 residues. The CDR3 loop is CASSPTANYGYTF. CDR3 coding DNA: TGTGCCAGCTCACCAACCGCTAACTATGGCTACACCTTC.

The rearrangement uses TRBV2 and TRBJ2-7, with TRBD1 matching over 9 bases. CDR3 length equals 15 residues. Trimming at V came to 6 bases and at J to 2 bases, leaving 8 bases not matched to a gene. Germline assignment: CDR1 SNHLY and CDR2 FYNNEI. The CDR3 DNA follows: TGTGCCAGCAGGGAATCCGGGACAGGGACCTACGAGCAGTACTTC. It encodes CASRESGTGTYEQYF.

The gene calls are TRBV6-1 and TRBJ2-3; 12 nucleotides match TRBD2. V was clipped by 6 bases and J by 5 bases; unmatched bases: 6. The CDR3 loop spans 15 amino acids. Germline loops: CDR1 MNHNS, CDR2 SASEGT. In DNA, the CDR3 is TGTGCCAGCAGCCGACTAGCGGGAGCGGAAGATACGCAGTATTTT. It codes for CASSRLAGAEDTQYF.